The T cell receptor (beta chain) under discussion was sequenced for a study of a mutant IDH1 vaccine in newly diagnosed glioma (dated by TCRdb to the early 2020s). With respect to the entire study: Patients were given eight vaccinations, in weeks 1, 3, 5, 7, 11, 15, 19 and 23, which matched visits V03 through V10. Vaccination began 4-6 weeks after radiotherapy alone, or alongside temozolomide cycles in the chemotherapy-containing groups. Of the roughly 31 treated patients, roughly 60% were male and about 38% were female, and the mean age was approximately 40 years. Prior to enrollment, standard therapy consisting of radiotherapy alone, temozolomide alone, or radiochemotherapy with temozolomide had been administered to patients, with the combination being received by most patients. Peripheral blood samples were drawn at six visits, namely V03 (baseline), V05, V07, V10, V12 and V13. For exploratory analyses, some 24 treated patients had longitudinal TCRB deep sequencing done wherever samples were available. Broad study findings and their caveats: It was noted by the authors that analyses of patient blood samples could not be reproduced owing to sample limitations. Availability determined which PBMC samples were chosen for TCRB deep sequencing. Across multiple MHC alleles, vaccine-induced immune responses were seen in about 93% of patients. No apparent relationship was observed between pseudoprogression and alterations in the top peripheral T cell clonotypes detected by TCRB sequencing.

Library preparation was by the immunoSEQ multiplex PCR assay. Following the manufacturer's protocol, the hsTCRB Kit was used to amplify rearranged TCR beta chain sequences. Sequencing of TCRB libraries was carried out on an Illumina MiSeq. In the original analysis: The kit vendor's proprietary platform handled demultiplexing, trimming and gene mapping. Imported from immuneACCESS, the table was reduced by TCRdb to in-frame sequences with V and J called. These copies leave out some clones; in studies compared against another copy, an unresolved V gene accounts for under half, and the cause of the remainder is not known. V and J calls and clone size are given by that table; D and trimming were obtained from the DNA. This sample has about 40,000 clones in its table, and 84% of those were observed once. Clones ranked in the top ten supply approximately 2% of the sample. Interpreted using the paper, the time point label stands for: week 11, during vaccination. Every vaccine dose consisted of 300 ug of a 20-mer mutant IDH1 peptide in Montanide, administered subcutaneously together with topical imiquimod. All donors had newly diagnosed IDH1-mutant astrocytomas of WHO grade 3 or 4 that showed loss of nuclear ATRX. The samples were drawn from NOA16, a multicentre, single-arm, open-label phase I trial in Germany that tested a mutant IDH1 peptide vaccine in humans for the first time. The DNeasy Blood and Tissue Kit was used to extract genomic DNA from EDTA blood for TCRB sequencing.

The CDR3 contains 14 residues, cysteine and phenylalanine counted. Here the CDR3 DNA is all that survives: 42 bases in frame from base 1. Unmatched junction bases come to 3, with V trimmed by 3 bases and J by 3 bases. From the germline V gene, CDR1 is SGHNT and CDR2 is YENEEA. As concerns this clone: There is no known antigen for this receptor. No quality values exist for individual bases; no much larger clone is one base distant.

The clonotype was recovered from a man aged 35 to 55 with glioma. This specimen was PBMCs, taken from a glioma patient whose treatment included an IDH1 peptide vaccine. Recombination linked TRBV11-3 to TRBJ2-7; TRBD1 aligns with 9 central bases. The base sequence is TGTGCCAGCAGCTTGGGACAGGGAGGCTACGAGCAGTACTTC. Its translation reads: CASSLGQGGYEQYF.